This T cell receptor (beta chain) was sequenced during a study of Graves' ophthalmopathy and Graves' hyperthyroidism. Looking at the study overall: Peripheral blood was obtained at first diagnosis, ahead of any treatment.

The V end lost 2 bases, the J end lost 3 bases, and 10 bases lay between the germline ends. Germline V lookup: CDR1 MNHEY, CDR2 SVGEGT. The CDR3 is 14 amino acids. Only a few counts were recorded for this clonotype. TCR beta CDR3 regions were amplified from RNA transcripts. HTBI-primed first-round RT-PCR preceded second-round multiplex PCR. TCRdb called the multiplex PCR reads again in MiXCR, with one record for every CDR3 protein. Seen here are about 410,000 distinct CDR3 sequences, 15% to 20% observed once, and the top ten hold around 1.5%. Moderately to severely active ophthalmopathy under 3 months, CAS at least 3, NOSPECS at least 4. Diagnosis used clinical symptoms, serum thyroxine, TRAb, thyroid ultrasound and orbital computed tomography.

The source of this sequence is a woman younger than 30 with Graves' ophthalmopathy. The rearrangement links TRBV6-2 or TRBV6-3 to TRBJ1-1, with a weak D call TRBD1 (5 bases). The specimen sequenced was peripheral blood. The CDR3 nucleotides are TGTGCCAGCAGTTACGTGTGGGGCGACACTGAAGCTTTCTTT. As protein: CASSYVWGDTEAFF.